Following are 5 T cell receptor beta chains from one sample sequenced in a study of blood T cell repertoires in COVID-19. Sequencing used immunoSEQ multiplex PCR; TCRdb keeps in-frame clones, though not all of them. Among about 370,000 clones listed, around 90% were seen once. The specimen sequenced was peripheral blood. The source of these receptors is a woman in her twenties or thirties with COVID-19, enrolled during active disease.

The J gene is TRBJ2-7, the V gene TRBV11-2; TRBD2 might be the D (6 bases). This CDR3 spans 14 amino acids. Trimming took off 5 bases at V and 1 base at J, with 12 bases between the two ends. Per germline, CDR1 SGHAT and CDR2 FQNNGV. In DNA form, the CDR3 reads TGTGCCAGCAGCGCCCGACTAGATTCCTACGAGCAGTACTTC. Amino acid sequence: CASSARLDSYEQYF.

This rearrangement joins TRBV19 to TRBJ2-1; 9 bases fit TRBD2. Looked up from germline, CDR1 is LNHDA and CDR2 is SQIVND (reference sequence). The length of the CDR3 is 17 residues. V shed 3 bases, J shed 6 bases, and the junction held 12 bases outside the gene matches. CDR3 loop: CASSMEVGAGGLNEQFF. The CDR3 coding sequence is TGTGCCAGTAGTATGGAGGTCGGAGCGGGAGGACTCAATGAGCAGTTCTTC.

The rearrangement links TRBV21-1 to TRBJ2-1; TRBD1 was called by the table and not checked on the DNA. TRBV21-1 is a pseudogene segment. There are 16 residues in the CDR3. Written as DNA, the CDR3 is TGTGCCAGCAGCAACGACAGGGCGGATTCTTACAATGAGCAGTTCTTC. It is translated as CASSNDRADSYNEQFF.

In nucleotides, the CDR3 is TGTGCCAGTAGTATGGGAGGGTTCAGGAGCACCGGGGAGCTGTTTTTT. Its protein is CASSMGGFRSTGELFF. This chain links TRBV19 with TRBJ2-2; 7 bases fit TRBD2. J lost 4 bases, V lost 3 bases, and 8 bases had no gene match. The CDR3 consists of 16 residues. The germline CDR1 and CDR2 sequences are LNHDA and SQIVND (reference sequence).

This sequence joins TRBV5-4 and TRBJ2-7; weak D call: TRBD1 (5 bases). The germline gives CDR1 SGHNT, CDR2 YYREEE (reference sequence). The CDR3 loop spans 18 amino acids. V was pared by 4 bases and J by 4 bases, with 27 bases between. CDR3 sequence (DNA): TGTGCCAGCAGCCCCCACAGGAACCCACCTAACCCCGGTTACGAGCAGTACTTC. The encoded protein is CASSPHRNPPNPGYEQYF. Looking up the rest from reference TRBV5-4 and TRBJ2-7 gives the full variable domain: ETGVTQSPTHLIKTRGQQVTLRCSSQSGHNTVSWYQQALGQGPQFIFQYYREEENGRGNFPPRFSGLQFPNYSSELNVNALELDDSALYLCASSPHRNPPNPGYEQYFGPGTRLTVT.